The next 14 T cell receptor beta chains were all read from a single sample in a study of cytomegalovirus exposure and HLA in healthy donors (dated by TCRdb to about 2017). The library was produced with the immunoSEQ multiplex PCR assay. A mixture of 60 forward primers for TCR Vbeta segments and 13 reverse primers for TCR Jbeta segments was used in the multiplex PCR. As stored in TCRdb, this immuneACCESS dataset retains in-frame rearrangements with V and J assigned. A fraction of the clones does not appear; measured against another copy, unresolved V genes explain less than half of the discrepancy, and the remainder lacks a known reason. The sample contains around 150,000 clones, about 60% of them found a single time. About 7.1% of the sample is held by the ten biggest clonotypes. The sequenced material came from PBMCs. These receptors all stem from a woman in her sixties or seventies in good health and CMV-seropositive.

Written as DNA, the CDR3 is TGTGCCAGCACCCCCGGGACAGGTAGGGGGGCTTTCTTT. This gives the protein CASTPGTGRGAFF. The V gene is TRBV7-9, the J gene TRBJ1-1; TRBD1 agrees at 8 bases. CDR1 is SEHNR and CDR2 is FQNEAQ in the germline V gene (reference sequence). V lost 7 bases, J lost 11 bases, and 12 bases stayed unmatched. This CDR3 contains 13 residues.

The CDR3 DNA sequence: TGCGCCAGCAGCTTGGGACTAGCGGATGAAGTTGATGAGCAGTTCTTC. Translating gives CASSLGLADEVDEQFF. The genes are TRBV5-1 and TRBJ2-1, with TRBD2 matching 9 bases. Trimming took 0 bases from V and 8 from J; bases not matched to a gene: 9. CDR1 is SGHRS and CDR2 is YFSETQ in the germline V gene. The CDR3 contains 16 residues. The full variable domain, in which reference TRBV5-1 and TRBJ2-1 provide the parts outside the CDR3, is KAGVTQTPRYLIKTRGQQVTLSCSPISGHRSVSWYQQTPGQGLQFLFEYFSETQRNKGNFPGRFSGRQFSNSRSEMNVSTLELGDSALYLCASSLGLADEVDEQFFGPGTRLTVL.

This clone came up once. The genes are TRBV9 and TRBJ1-3; possible D gene TRBD1, 5 bases. V shed 2 bases and J shed 5 bases, with 11 bases lying between them. Germline-derived CDR1 and CDR2 are SGDLS and YYNGEE. The CDR3 runs to 14 residues. The CDR3 coding sequence is TGTGCCAGCAGCGTTGGGGGAGGGAGAAACACCATATATTTT. Translation gives CASSVGGGRNTIYF. Filled out from reference TRBV9 and TRBJ1-3, the complete variable domain reads DSGVTQTPKHLITATGQRVTLRCSPRSGDLSVYWYQQSLDQGLQFLIQYYNGEERAKGNILERFSAQQFPDLHSELNLSSLELGDSALYFCASSVGGGRNTIYFGEGSWLTVV.

The rearrangement links TRBV6-6 to TRBJ2-5, with 10 positions matching TRBD2. TRBJ2-7 explains the end of the DNA better; the J call may be wrong. Germline V gives CDR1 MNHNY, CDR2 SVGAGI (reference sequence). This CDR3 spans 15 amino acids. In nucleotides, the CDR3 is TGTGCCAGCAGTTGGACTAGCGGAGGAGTCTACGAGCAGTACTTC. Its translation is CASSWTSGGVYEQYF.

The chain has TRBV5-4 and TRBJ2-7; 10 bases are shared with TRBD2. The CDR3 has 16 amino acids. The germline CDR1 and CDR2 sequences are SGHNT and YYREEE (reference sequence). J lost 0 bases, V lost 4 bases, and 7 bases had no gene match. For the CDR3, the DNA is TGTGCCAGCAGCGGAGGACTAGCGGAACTCTCCTACGAGCAGTACTTC. Amino acids: CASSGGLAELSYEQYF.

The V call is TRBV5-4, the J call TRBJ2-1; possible D gene TRBD2, 5 bases. Germline V lookup: CDR1 SGHNT, CDR2 YYREEE (reference sequence). Trimming shortened V by 5 bases and J by 3 bases, and 12 bases separated the two germline ends. CDR3 size: 14 residues. The chain's CDR3 is CASRASGYYNEQFF. CDR3 nucleotides: TGTGCCAGCAGAGCCAGCGGCTACTACAATGAGCAGTTCTTC.

This clone has a handful of counts. At one end the junction does not follow the germline gene, possibly because of a read error. In DNA, the CDR3 is TGTGCCAGCTCACCAAGCGGAACGAACACTGAAGCTTCCTTT. Protein product: CASSPSGTNTEASF. V is TRBV18 and J is TRBJ1-1, with D uncertain. CDR3 length equals 14 residues. Germline V gene data show CDR1 as KGHSH and CDR2 as LQKENI.

The rearrangement joins TRBV6-4 to TRBJ2-3; 9 bases align to TRBD2. In germline, CDR1 is MRHNA, CDR2 SNTAGT. CDR3 length: 20 amino acids. The junction had 22 bases not matched to a gene; V was cut back by 4 bases and J by 5 bases. In DNA, the CDR3 is TGTGCCAGCAGTGGTGTCTATTTCGTGGCTAGCGGGAAGCCAGGAGATACGCAGTATTTT. Amino acid sequence: CASSGVYFVASGKPGDTQYF.

The V gene is TRBV27, the J gene TRBJ2-1; 9 positions agree with TRBD2. This CDR3 comprises 13 residues. The V and J ends lost 10 bases and 5 bases, in that order; junction bases with no gene match: 6. Germline CDR1 reads MNHEY; CDR2 reads SMNVEV (reference sequence). This CDR3 reads CAIGASGDNEQFF. DNA of the CDR3: TGTGCCATCGGGGCTAGCGGGGACAATGAGCAGTTCTTC.

The chain employs TRBV7-9 and TRBJ2-2; D gene unclear. The CDR3 extends over 12 amino acids. Looked up from germline, CDR1 is SEHNR and CDR2 is FQNEAQ (reference sequence). V was cut by 5 bases and J by 4 bases, with 5 bases left in between. The CDR3 DNA reads as TGTGCCAGCAGCCTATCCACCGGGGAGCTGTTTTTT. Translating it yields CASSLSTGELFF.

This sequence joins TRBV5-6 and TRBJ1-2; 10 bases agree with TRBD1. V lost 4 bases and J lost 4; bases outside the gene matches: 4. Germline values: CDR1 SGHDT, CDR2 YYEEEE. The CDR3 is 14 amino acids. The CDR3 sequence is CASSPWTGGYGYTF. CDR3 nucleotide sequence: TGTGCCAGCAGCCCCTGGACAGGGGGCTATGGCTACACCTTC.

J is TRBJ1-5 and V is TRBV7-9; TRBD1 agrees at 9 bases. J gave up 1 base and V 0 bases, and 10 bases lay outside the gene matches. Germline CDR1 and CDR2: SEHNR and FQNEAQ (reference sequence). This CDR3 is 19 amino acids long. The CDR3 loop reads CASSLASGQGLMSNQPQHF. DNA for the CDR3: TGTGCCAGCAGCTTAGCGTCGGGACAGGGACTGATGAGCAATCAGCCCCAGCATTTT.

The chain combines TRBV27 with TRBJ1-4, with a possible D match to TRBD1 (5 bases). Trimming took off 5 bases at V and 7 bases at J, with 11 bases between the two ends. The germline V gene has CDR1 MNHEY and CDR2 SMNVEV (reference sequence). The CDR3 extends over 13 amino acids. This CDR3 reads CASSPGISEKLFF. The CDR3 DNA is TGTGCCAGCAGTCCAGGGATTTCTGAAAAACTGTTTTTT.

This clone was seen a few times. The gene calls are TRBV9 and TRBJ2-7; 10 nucleotides match TRBD2. Germline V gene lookup returns CDR1 SGDLS and CDR2 YYNGEE. This CDR3 comprises 14 residues. The ends lost 4 bases at V and 3 bases at J; junction bases unmatched: 4. CDR3 residues: CASSSGLANYEQYF. The CDR3 bases are TGTGCCAGCAGCTCGGGACTAGCGAACTACGAGCAGTACTTC.